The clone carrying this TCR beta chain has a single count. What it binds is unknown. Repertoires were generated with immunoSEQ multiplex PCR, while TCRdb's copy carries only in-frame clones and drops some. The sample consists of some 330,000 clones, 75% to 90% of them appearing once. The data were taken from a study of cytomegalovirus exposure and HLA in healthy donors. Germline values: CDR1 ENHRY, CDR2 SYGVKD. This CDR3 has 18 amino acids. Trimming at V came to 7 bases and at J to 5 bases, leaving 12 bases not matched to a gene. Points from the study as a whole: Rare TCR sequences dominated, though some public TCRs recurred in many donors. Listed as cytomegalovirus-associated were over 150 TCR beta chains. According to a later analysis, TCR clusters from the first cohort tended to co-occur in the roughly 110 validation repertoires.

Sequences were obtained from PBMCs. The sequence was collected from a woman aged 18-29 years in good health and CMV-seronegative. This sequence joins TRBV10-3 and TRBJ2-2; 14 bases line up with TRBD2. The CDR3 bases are TGTGCCATCACGGCCCTTGGGACTAGCGGGAGAGGGACCGGGGAGCTGTTTTTT. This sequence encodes CAITALGTSGRGTGELFF.